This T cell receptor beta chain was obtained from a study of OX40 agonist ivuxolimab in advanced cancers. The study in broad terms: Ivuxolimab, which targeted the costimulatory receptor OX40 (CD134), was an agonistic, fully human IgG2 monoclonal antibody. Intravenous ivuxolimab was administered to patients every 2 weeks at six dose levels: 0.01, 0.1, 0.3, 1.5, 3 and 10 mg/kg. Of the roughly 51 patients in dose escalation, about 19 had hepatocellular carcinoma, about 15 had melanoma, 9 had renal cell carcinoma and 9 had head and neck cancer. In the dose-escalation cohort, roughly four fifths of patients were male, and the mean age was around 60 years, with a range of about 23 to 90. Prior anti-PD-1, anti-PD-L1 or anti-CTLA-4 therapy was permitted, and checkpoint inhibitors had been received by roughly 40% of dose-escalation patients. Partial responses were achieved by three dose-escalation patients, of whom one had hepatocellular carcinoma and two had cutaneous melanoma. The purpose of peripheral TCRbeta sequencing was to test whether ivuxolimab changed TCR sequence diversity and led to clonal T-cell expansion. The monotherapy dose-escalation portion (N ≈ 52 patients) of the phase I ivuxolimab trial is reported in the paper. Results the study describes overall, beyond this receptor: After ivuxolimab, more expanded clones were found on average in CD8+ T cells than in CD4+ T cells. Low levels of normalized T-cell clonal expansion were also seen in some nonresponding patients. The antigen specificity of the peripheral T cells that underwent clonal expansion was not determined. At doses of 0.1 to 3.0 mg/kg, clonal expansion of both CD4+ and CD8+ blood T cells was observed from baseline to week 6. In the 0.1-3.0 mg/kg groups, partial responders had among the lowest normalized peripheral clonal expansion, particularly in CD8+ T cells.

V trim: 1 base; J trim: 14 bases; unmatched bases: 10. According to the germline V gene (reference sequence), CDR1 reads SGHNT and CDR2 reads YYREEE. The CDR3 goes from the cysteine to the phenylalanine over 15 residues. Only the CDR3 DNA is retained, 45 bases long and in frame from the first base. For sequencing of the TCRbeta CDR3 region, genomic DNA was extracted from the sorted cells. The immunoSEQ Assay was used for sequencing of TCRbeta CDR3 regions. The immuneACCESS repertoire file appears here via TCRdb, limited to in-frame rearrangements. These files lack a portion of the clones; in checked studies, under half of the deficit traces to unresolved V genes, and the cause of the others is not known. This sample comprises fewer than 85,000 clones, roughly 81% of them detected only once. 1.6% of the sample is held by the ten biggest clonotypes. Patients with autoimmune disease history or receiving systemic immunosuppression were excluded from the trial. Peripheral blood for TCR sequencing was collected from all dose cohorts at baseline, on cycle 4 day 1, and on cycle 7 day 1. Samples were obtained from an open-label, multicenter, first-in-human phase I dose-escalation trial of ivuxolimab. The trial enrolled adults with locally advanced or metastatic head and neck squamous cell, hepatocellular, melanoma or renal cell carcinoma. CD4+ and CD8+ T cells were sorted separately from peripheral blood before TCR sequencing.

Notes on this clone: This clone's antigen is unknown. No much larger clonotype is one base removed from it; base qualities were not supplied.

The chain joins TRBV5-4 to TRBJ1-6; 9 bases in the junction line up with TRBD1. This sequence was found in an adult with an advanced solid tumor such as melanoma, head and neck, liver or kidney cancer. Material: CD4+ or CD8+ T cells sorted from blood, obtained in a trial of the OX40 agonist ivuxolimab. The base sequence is TGTGCCAGCAGCTTGCCGGGACAGGGCACACAATCCCTCCACTTT. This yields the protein CASSLPGQGTQSLHF.